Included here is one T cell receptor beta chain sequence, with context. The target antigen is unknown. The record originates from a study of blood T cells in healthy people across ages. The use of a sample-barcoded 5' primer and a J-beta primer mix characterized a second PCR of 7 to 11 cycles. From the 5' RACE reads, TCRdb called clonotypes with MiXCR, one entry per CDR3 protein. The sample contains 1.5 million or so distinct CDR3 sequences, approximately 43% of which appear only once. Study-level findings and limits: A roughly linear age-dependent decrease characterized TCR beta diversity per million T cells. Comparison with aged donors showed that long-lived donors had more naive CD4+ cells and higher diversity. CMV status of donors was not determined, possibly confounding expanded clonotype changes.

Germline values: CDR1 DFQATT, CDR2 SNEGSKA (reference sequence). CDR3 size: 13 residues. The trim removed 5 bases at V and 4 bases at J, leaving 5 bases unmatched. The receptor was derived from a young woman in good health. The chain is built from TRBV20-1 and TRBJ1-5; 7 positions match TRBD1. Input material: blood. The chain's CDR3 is CSAGGQANQPQHF. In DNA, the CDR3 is TGCAGTGCTGGAGGACAGGCAAATCAGCCCCAGCATTTT.